This passage covers 17 T cell receptor beta chains from one sample sequenced in a study of blood T cell repertoires in COVID-19. Sequencing used immunoSEQ multiplex PCR; TCRdb keeps in-frame clones, though not all of them. In the table there are more than 200,000 clones, about 85% of which are singletons. Sequencing was done on a sample of peripheral blood. These receptors originate from a man aged 60-69 years with acute or convalescent COVID-19.

The chain joins TRBV19 to TRBJ1-2, with D perhaps TRBD1 (6 bases). This CDR3 has 15 residues. Germline CDR1 and CDR2: LNHDA and SQIVND (reference sequence). The V and J ends lost 5 bases and 4 bases respectively, with 17 bases between them. In nucleotides, the CDR3 is TGTGCCAGTAGTTTGTCCGGACAGAGAACCTATGGCTACACCTTC. It is translated as CASSLSGQRTYGYTF.

The rearrangement joins TRBV7-2 to TRBJ2-4; 10 positions match TRBD2. This CDR3 contains 15 residues. V was pared by 3 bases and J by 7 bases, with 6 bases of the junction left unmatched. Germline V gene lookup returns CDR1 SGHTA and CDR2 FQGNSA. The CDR3 sequence is CASSLLSGGANIQYF. CDR3 nucleotides: TGTGCCAGCAGCTTGCTGAGCGGGGGGGCCAACATTCAGTACTTC.

This chain uses TRBV6-6 with TRBJ2-1; D possibly corresponds to TRBD2 (6 bases). The germline gives CDR1 MNHNY, CDR2 SVGAGI (reference sequence). The length of the CDR3 is 17 residues. V was shortened by 5 bases and J by 5 bases, with 22 bases between the two germline ends. The CDR3 DNA follows: TGTGCCAGCAGTCTAGGACTACCCAAATCCCCCCACAATGAGCAGTTCTTC. Translation: CASSLGLPKSPHNEQFF.

This chain connects TRBV5-1 to TRBJ1-1, with D maybe TRBD1 (6 bases). The CDR3 covers 14 residues. Trimming took 4 bases from V and 1 from J, leaving 11 bases between them. Germline loops: CDR1 SGHRS, CDR2 YFSETQ. The CDR3 sequence: CASSTLGANTEAFF. The CDR3 DNA reads TGCGCCAGCAGCACGCTGGGGGCGAACACTGAAGCTTTCTTT.

The rearrangement joins TRBV19 to TRBJ1-5, with 7 bases fitting TRBD1. The V gene end was trimmed by 3 bases and the J gene end by 2 bases; junction bases not matched to a gene: 4. This CDR3 region has 15 residues. Germline CDR1 LNHDA, CDR2 SQIVND (reference sequence). The CDR3 spells CASSIRGVGNQPQHF. The CDR3, as DNA: TGTGCCAGTAGTATCAGGGGGGTCGGCAATCAGCCCCAGCATTTT.

The CDR3 nucleotides are TGTGCCAGTAGACCTAGGGGGCAGGACAATGAGCAGTTCTTC. Its translation: CASRPRGQDNEQFF. This sequence joins TRBV19 and TRBJ2-1; 7 nucleotides agree with TRBD1. Germline loops: CDR1 LNHDA, CDR2 SQIVND (reference sequence). With V trimmed by 6 bases and J by 5 bases, 7 bases remained unmatched. This CDR3 is 14 amino acids long.

This sequence joins TRBV6-2 or TRBV6-3 and TRBJ2-6; D unclear. This CDR3 is 17 amino acids long. V lost 6 bases and J 1 base, leaving 16 bases between the germline ends. Germline values: CDR1 MNHEY, CDR2 SVGEGT. CDR3 sequence: CASSFWAGPSGANVLTF. For the CDR3, the DNA is TGTGCCAGCAGCTTCTGGGCAGGTCCTTCTGGGGCCAACGTCCTGACTTTC.

J is TRBJ1-1 and V is TRBV19; D gene uncertain. CDR1 LNHDA and CDR2 SQIVND come from the germline V gene (reference sequence). This CDR3 contains 15 residues. V gave up 7 bases and J gave up 2 bases, with 17 bases separating them. The CDR3 coding sequence is TGTGCCAGTACCGGAGGAGGGATGGTTAACACTGAAGCTTTCTTT. Translation gives CASTGGGMVNTEAFF.

The J gene is TRBJ1-5, the V gene TRBV6-2 or TRBV6-3; weak D call: TRBD1 (6 bases). The length of the CDR3 is 15 residues. V lost 4 bases, J lost 5 bases, and 15 bases lay in between. CDR1 is MNHEY, CDR2 SVGEGT, per germline. This chain's CDR3 is CASSSHRERDQPQHF. The CDR3 DNA follows: TGTGCCAGCAGTTCGCACAGGGAACGGGATCAGCCCCAGCATTTT.

The rearrangement uses TRBV25-1 and TRBJ2-5, with a weak D call TRBD2 (6 bases). The CDR3 is made up of 12 amino acids. Trimming removed 4 bases from V and 7 bases from J, with 10 bases in between. CDR1 is MGHDK, CDR2 SYGVNS, per germline. The CDR3 region is CASSGSGGTQYF. The CDR3 region has the DNA TGTGCCAGCAGTGGATCCGGGGGGACCCAGTACTTC.

The chain couples TRBV7-2 to TRBJ2-7; TRBD2 matches at 15 bases. Trimming took 2 bases from V and 0 from J; bases not matched to a gene: 8. Germline CDR1 is SGHTA and CDR2 is FQGNSA. The CDR3 has 19 amino acids. The CDR3 loop is CASSLYRTSGGESSYEQYF. CDR3 sequence (DNA): TGTGCCAGCAGCTTATACCGGACTAGCGGGGGGGAGAGCTCCTACGAGCAGTACTTC.

This clone has ten or more counts. The chain is built from TRBV2 and TRBJ2-7, with a tentative D call TRBD1 (5 bases). This CDR3 contains 15 residues. Per germline, CDR1 SNHLY and CDR2 FYNNEI. The V and J ends lost 7 bases and 6 bases respectively, with 22 bases between them. CDR3 sequence reads: CASNSDVQDTGEQYF. CDR3 DNA: TGTGCCAGCAACTCAGACGTACAGGATACGGGCGAGCAGTACTTC.

The V call is TRBV28, the J call TRBJ2-1; D is uncertain. Per the germline V gene, CDR1 is MDHEN and CDR2 is SYDVKM. V dropped 2 bases and J dropped 0 bases, with 11 bases sitting between them. The CDR3 covers 16 residues. The CDR3 is CASSLADSSSYNEQFF. The CDR3, as DNA: TGTGCCAGCAGTTTAGCGGATTCGAGCTCCTACAATGAGCAGTTCTTC.

The chain combines TRBV5-1 with TRBJ1-6; TRBD1 agrees at 8 bases. The ends lost 4 bases at V and 0 bases at J; junction bases unmatched: 6. Germline loops: CDR1 SGHRS, CDR2 YFSETQ. The CDR3 contains 17 residues. The CDR3 here is CASSPWTGSSYNSPLHF. For the CDR3, the DNA is TGCGCCAGCAGCCCCTGGACAGGGAGCTCCTATAATTCACCCCTCCACTTT. The full variable domain, its missing parts supplied by reference TRBV5-1 and TRBJ1-6, is KAGVTQTPRYLIKTRGQQVTLSCSPISGHRSVSWYQQTPGQGLQFLFEYFSETQRNKGNFPGRFSGRQFSNSRSEMNVSTLELGDSALYLCASSPWTGSSYNSPLHFGNGTRLTVT.

The chain joins TRBV5-1 to TRBJ1-2, with D possibly being TRBD1 (5 bases). Germline CDR1 reads SGHRS; CDR2 reads YFSETQ. V gave up 0 bases and J gave up 6 bases, with 18 bases separating them. This CDR3 has 16 amino acids. CDR3 sequence: CASSLGWRIDRDGYTF. CDR3 sequence (DNA): TGCGCCAGCAGCTTGGGATGGAGAATCGACAGAGATGGCTACACCTTC.

The rearrangement links TRBV5-4 to TRBJ2-3; 12 nucleotides line up with TRBD2. The CDR3 is 16 residues long. CDR1 and CDR2 (germline): SGHNT, YYREEE (reference sequence). J was trimmed by 2 bases and V by 0 bases; bases with no gene match: 1. The CDR3 bases are TGTGCCAGCAGCTTGGCTAGCGGGGGGGTCACAGATACGCAGTATTTT. Its protein product is CASSLASGGVTDTQYF.

The chain employs TRBV5-1 and TRBJ2-2; 8 bases fit TRBD2. The length of the CDR3 is 15 residues. The germline CDR1 and CDR2 sequences are SGHRS and YFSETQ. V shed 2 bases and J 7 bases; nucleotides not matched to a gene: 7. Here the CDR3 DNA reads TGCGCCAGCAGCTTTACGGGACTAGACGACGGGGAGCTGTTTTTT. Translated: CASSFTGLDDGELFF.